These 32 T cell receptor beta chains originate from one sample sequenced in a study of shared clonotypes between healthy human individuals. Some clones are missing from TCRdb's copy, which holds only in-frame ones; the method was immunoSEQ multiplex PCR. The sample holds approximately 440,000 clones, roughly 80% seen once. The sample consisted of PBMCs. The receptors shown here come from a woman aged 40 to 49 in good health. Some clones in this sample may be carry-over from other donors' samples.

J is TRBJ1-4 and V is TRBV28; TRBD1 might be the D (6 bases). Germline CDR1 and CDR2: MDHEN and SYDVKM. CDR3 size: 12 residues. With 5 bases removed from V and 8 bases from J, the gap between germline ends came to 9 bases. The CDR3 reads CASSGGQEKLFF. In DNA, the CDR3 is TGTGCCAGCAGTGGGGGCCAAGAAAAACTGTTTTTT.

A remark on this clone: A far larger clone is only one base removed, so a read error is likely. Additional DNA sequences in this sample encode the identical CDR3. The chain combines TRBV4-2 with TRBJ2-7; D is uncertain. CDR3 length: 11 amino acids. CDR1 is LGHNA and CDR2 is YNFKEQ in the germline V gene. The CDR3 region has the DNA TGTGCCAGCAGCCAAAGCTACGAGCAGTACTTT. It yields the protein CASSQSYEQYF.

The chain employs TRBV18 and TRBJ1-1, with D perhaps matching TRBD1 (5 bases). V lost 0 bases to trimming and J lost 4 bases, with 9 bases between them. The germline V gene encodes CDR1 KGHSH and CDR2 LQKENI. The CDR3 contains 14 residues. This chain's CDR3 is CASSPPGAGTEAFF. CDR3 nucleotides: TGTGCCAGCTCACCACCAGGGGCGGGCACTGAAGCTTTCTTT.

This chain joins TRBV6-5 and TRBJ2-1, with D unresolved. CDR1 and CDR2 (germline): MNHEY, SVGAGI. The ends were cut back, 5 bases at V and 5 bases at J, with 10 bases in the middle. The CDR3 is made up of 13 amino acids. CDR3 sequence reads: CASSRDPNNEQFF. CDR3 DNA sequence: TGTGCCAGCAGTCGCGACCCGAACAATGAGCAGTTCTTC.

V and J are TRBV18 and TRBJ2-2; D is unclear. The CDR3 runs to 16 residues. The V gene's germline CDR1 is KGHSH and CDR2 LQKENI. Trimming shortened V by 5 bases and J by 2 bases, and 15 bases separated the two germline ends. The CDR3, as DNA: TGTGCCAGCTCAGCTATTTCAGTGCCCAACACCGGGGAGCTGTTTTTT. It is translated as CASSAISVPNTGELFF.

CDR3: CASSQISTGQGFYEQYF. In nucleotides, the CDR3 is TGCGCCAGCAGCCAAATCAGCACGGGACAGGGGTTCTACGAGCAGTACTTC. The genes are TRBV4-3 and TRBJ2-7, with 10 bases identical to TRBD1. V lost 2 bases, J lost 3 bases, and 10 bases stayed unmatched. Germline CDR1 and CDR2: LGHNA and YSLEER. The CDR3 spans 17 residues.

This clone appeared once. The chain recombines TRBV11-2 with TRBJ2-1; TRBD1 matches at 9 bases. V shed 8 bases, J shed 4 bases, and the junction held 12 bases outside the gene matches. The CDR3 runs to 16 residues. Germline values: CDR1 SGHAT, CDR2 FQNNGV. In DNA, the CDR3 is TGTGCCAGCTTCTTATGGTCGGGACAGGGTTACAATGAGCAGTTCTTC. Protein sequence: CASFLWSGQGYNEQFF.

The chain joins TRBV19 to TRBJ1-5; D gene unclear. This CDR3 has 16 amino acids. Trimming took off 0 bases at V and 2 bases at J, with 11 bases between the two ends. Per germline, CDR1 LNHDA and CDR2 SQIVND (reference sequence). As DNA, the CDR3 is TGTGCCAGTAGTATAGAGAGGGCGCGGGGCAATCAGCCCCAGCATTTT. Its translation: CASSIERARGNQPQHF.

As DNA, the CDR3 is TGTGCCAGCAGCATGCGCGGCGAGCAGTACTTC. Encoded protein: CASSMRGEQYF. The gene calls are TRBV21-1 and TRBJ2-7; the DNA was not used to check the table's D call, TRBD2. TRBV21-1 is noted as a pseudogene. This CDR3 region has 11 residues.

This clone was picked up a small number of times. The rearrangement links TRBV4-2 to TRBJ2-1, with TRBD2 identical over 11 bases. The germline V gene encodes CDR1 LGHNA and CDR2 YNFKEQ. Trimming removed 4 bases from V and 0 bases from J; junction bases left unmatched: 8. The CDR3 has 18 residues. The CDR3 protein is CASSRSHTSGSSYNEQFF. DNA for the CDR3: TGTGCCAGCAGCCGATCGCACACTAGCGGGAGCTCCTACAATGAGCAGTTCTTC.

This clone was picked up a small number of times. This chain uses TRBV6-5 with TRBJ2-2, with D possibly being TRBD1 or TRBD2 (5 bases each). The CDR3 loop spans 14 amino acids. Germline CDR1 MNHEY, CDR2 SVGAGI. Trimming took off 6 bases at V and 6 bases at J, with 14 bases between the two ends. In nucleotides, the CDR3 is TGTGCCAGCAGGGGGGACCCGCAATCCGGGGAGCTGTTTTTT. Translation gives CASRGDPQSGELFF.

The sample holds one count of this clone. This chain joins TRBV7-3 and TRBJ2-5; no firm D call. CDR3 size: 13 residues. Looked up from germline, CDR1 is SGHTA and CDR2 is FQGTGA. Trimming took 3 bases from V and 3 from J, leaving 8 bases between them. The CDR3 DNA follows: TGTGCCAGCAGCTTCCTGGCGGAAGAGACCCAGTACTTC. This translates into CASSFLAEETQYF.

The chain has TRBV6-4 and TRBJ2-1, with 10 bases aligning to TRBD1. Looked up from germline, CDR1 is MRHNA and CDR2 is SNTAGT. CDR3 length: 13 residues. Trimming at V came to 5 bases and at J to 9 bases, leaving 4 bases not matched to a gene. CDR3: CASSWDRGSEQFF. Written as DNA, the CDR3 is TGTGCCAGCAGTTGGGACAGGGGTAGTGAGCAGTTCTTC.

The chain joins TRBV27 to TRBJ1-5; D is possibly TRBD1 (5 bases). V was trimmed by 0 bases and J by 5 bases, leaving 5 bases between them. From germline, CDR1 is MNHEY and CDR2 SMNVEV (reference sequence). The CDR3 is 13 residues long. This chain's CDR3 is CASSLSGDQPQHF. CDR3 nucleotides: TGTGCCAGCAGTTTATCGGGGGATCAGCCCCAGCATTTT.

This clone is a singleton in its sample. The sample carries other DNA sequences with the same CDR3. The V call is TRBV30, the J call TRBJ1-1, with D uncertain. Germline assignment: CDR1 GTSNPN and CDR2 SVGIG (reference sequence). The CDR3 spans 11 residues. Trimming took 5 bases from V and 5 from J, leaving 9 bases between them. DNA for the CDR3: TGTGCCTGGGGAGACATGACTGAAGCTTTCTTT. It is translated as CAWGDMTEAFF.

Remarks on this clone: A read error may be the cause here, since a much bigger clone is one base away. The conserved final phenylalanine or tryptophan is absent from the CDR3, which likely points to a read error. The chain has TRBV19 and TRBJ1-4; D is perhaps TRBD1 (5 bases). Germline assignment: CDR1 LNHDA and CDR2 SQIVND (reference sequence). This CDR3 has 13 amino acids. Trimming removed 3 bases at V and 5 bases at J, with 7 bases between. The CDR3 nucleotides read TGTGCCAGTAGTATTGGGGCGAATGAAAAACTGTTTCTT. This translates into CASSIGANEKLFL.

Turning to this clone: A far larger clone differs by one base, so this is likely a read error. The rearrangement uses TRBV4-1 and TRBJ1-2, with no clear D. CDR1 and CDR2 from the germline V gene are MGHRA and YSYEKL. The length of the CDR3 is 15 residues. CDR3 protein: CASSQGRVVGYGYSF. CDR3 DNA sequence: TGCGCCAGCAGCCAAGGTCGGGTGGTTGGGTATGGCTACAGCTTC.

On this clone: The same CDR3 also results from other DNA sequences found in this sample. This chain links TRBV7-2 with TRBJ2-7; TRBD1 matches at 10 bases. The CDR3 length is 14 residues. V trimming: 5 bases; J trimming: 2 bases; junction bases outside the gene matches: 3. Germline V gene sequence: CDR1 SGHTA, CDR2 FQGNSA. CDR3 nucleotide sequence: TGTGCCAGCAGCCGAGACAGGGGGCCCTACGAGCAGTACTTC. Residues: CASSRDRGPYEQYF.

There are a few counts of this clone. Given the absence of the conserved phenylalanine or tryptophan at the CDR3 end, a read error is likely. The limits of the CDR3 on the DNA are not certain, so only TCRdb's listed CDR3 is given. This rearrangement joins TRBV5-4 to TRBJ2-7; the D call in the table, TRBD2, was not verified against the DNA. CDR1 is SGHNT, CDR2 YYREEE, per germline (reference sequence). With termini counted, the CDR3 has 13 amino acids. The CDR3 sequence is CASSPGLAGGALL.

The chain combines TRBV6-6 with TRBJ2-5; 7 bases line up with TRBD1. The germline CDR1 and CDR2 sequences are MNHNY and SVGAGI (reference sequence). The CDR3 consists of 14 residues. The V gene end was trimmed by 6 bases and the J gene end by 4 bases; junction bases not matched to a gene: 8. The chain's CDR3 is CASRPATGRETQYF. Written as DNA, the CDR3 is TGTGCCAGCAGACCAGCGACAGGGAGAGAGACCCAGTACTTC.

This clone has more than one count but fewer than ten. The CDR3 coding sequence is TGTGCCAGCAGCTTAGCGCAATCCTACGAGCAGTACTTC. Protein: CASSLAQSYEQYF. The chain couples TRBV7-2 to TRBJ2-7; D gene ambiguous. The CDR3 is made up of 13 amino acids. CDR1 is SGHTA and CDR2 is FQGNSA in the germline V gene. V was cut by 0 bases and J by 1 base, with 4 bases left in between.

The chain recombines TRBV6-4 with TRBJ2-5; tentatively, D is TRBD2 (6 bases). The CDR3 runs to 11 residues. Germline V gene sequence: CDR1 MRHNA, CDR2 SNTAGT. The CDR3 region has the DNA TGTACTCGGGAGACGTATGAGACCCAGTACTTC. Translated, it gives CTRETYETQYF.

The chain recombines TRBV7-2 with TRBJ1-4; tentative D call: TRBD1 (6 bases). This CDR3 is 16 amino acids long. The germline V gene has CDR1 SGHTA and CDR2 FQGNSA. V lost 4 bases to trimming and J lost 10 bases, with 22 bases between them. The CDR3 DNA is TGTGCCAGCAGCTACCGGACAGTCCGCCTTGGGGGAAAACTGTTTTTT. Protein: CASSYRTVRLGGKLFF. Based on the CDR3 plus reference TRBV7-2 and TRBJ1-4, the full variable domain is GAGVSQSPSNKVTEKGKDVELRCDPISGHTALYWYRQSLGQGLEFLIYFQGNSAPDKSGLPSDRFSAERTGGSVSTLTIQRTQQEDSAVYLCASSYRTVRLGGKLFFGSGTQLSVL.

This sequence joins TRBV25-1 and TRBJ1-2; D is unclear. Germline V CDR1 and CDR2: MGHDK, SYGVNS. The V gene lost 5 bases and the J gene lost 5 bases, with 18 bases spanning the gap. This CDR3 has 15 amino acids. CDR3 sequence reads: CASSPRMPAWYGYTF. The CDR3 DNA reads as TGTGCCAGCAGTCCCCGGATGCCCGCATGGTATGGCTACACCTTC.

This clone was seen just once. The rearrangement joins TRBV5-1 to TRBJ2-3; D uncertain. Looked up from germline, CDR1 is SGHRS and CDR2 is YFSETQ. The V end was cut by 0 bases, the J end by 5 bases, with 7 bases between. The CDR3 length is 13 residues. Here the CDR3 DNA reads TGCGCCAGCAGCTTGGAGGTGCAAGATACGCAGTATTTT. As protein: CASSLEVQDTQYF.

The chain uses TRBV27 and TRBJ1-2; possibly TRBD1 for D (5 bases). Between the trimmed V and J ends, which lost 0 bases and 2 bases, there was a span of 10 bases. CDR3 length: 15 residues. CDR1 MNHEY and CDR2 SMNVEV come from the germline V gene (reference sequence). Here the CDR3 DNA reads TGTGCCAGCAGTTTATCTGCCAGGGTAAACTATGGCTACACCTTC. This translates into CASSLSARVNYGYTF.

The V and J genes are TRBV9 and TRBJ2-6; D is ambiguous. CDR3 size: 15 residues. The V end lost 4 bases, the J end lost 1 base, and 9 bases lay between the germline ends. In germline, CDR1 is SGDLS, CDR2 YYNGEE. The chain's CDR3 is CASSPVGSGANVLTF. DNA of the CDR3: TGTGCCAGCAGCCCGGTTGGTTCTGGGGCCAACGTCCTGACTTTC.

On this clone itself: It is likely a read error: a sequence one base away is far more abundant. This same CDR3 is encoded by further DNA sequences in the sample. This sequence joins TRBV7-2 and TRBJ1-5, with D tentatively TRBD1 (5 bases). The CDR3 runs to 15 residues. The V and J ends lost 0 bases and 6 bases respectively, with 12 bases between them. CDR1 is SGHTA, CDR2 FQGNSA, per germline. CDR3 bases: TGTGCCAGCAGCTTAGCAGAGGGGCTGGGTCAGCCCCAGCATTTT. Its protein is CASSLAEGLGQPQHF.

The chain is built from TRBV7-2 and TRBJ2-7, with D unclear. Trimming took off 5 bases at V and 5 bases at J, with 10 bases between the two ends. CDR1 is SGHTA and CDR2 is FQGNSA in the germline V gene. The CDR3 has 12 amino acids. This chain's CDR3 is CASSRIEDEQYF. CDR3 bases: TGTGCCAGCAGCCGGATAGAGGACGAGCAGTACTTC.

The chain employs TRBV27 and TRBJ2-2; TRBD2 matches 9 bases. The germline V gene encodes CDR1 MNHEY and CDR2 SMNVEV (reference sequence). The length of the CDR3 is 18 residues. V dropped 0 bases and J dropped 9; count of bases not matched to a gene: 14. CDR3 loop: CASSLSPLAGGTLRELFF. The CDR3 DNA is TGTGCCAGCAGTTTATCCCCACTAGCGGGTGGGACACTGAGGGAGCTGTTTTTT.

The V and J genes are TRBV2 and TRBJ2-7; D gene unclear. CDR3 size: 12 residues. Germline CDR1 SNHLY, CDR2 FYNNEI. Trimming took off 8 bases at V and 7 bases at J, with 15 bases between the two ends. The CDR3 loop reads CASAFDGSEQYF. In DNA form, the CDR3 reads TGTGCCAGCGCGTTTGATGGATCGGAGCAGTACTTC.

The rearrangement links TRBV5-1 to TRBJ1-1, with a possible D match to TRBD1 (5 bases). Trimming stripped 2 bases from V and 3 bases from J, with 14 bases between. Looked up from germline, CDR1 is SGHRS and CDR2 is YFSETQ. This CDR3 is 15 amino acids long. The CDR3 protein is CASSLIFGADTEAFF. The CDR3 DNA is TGCGCCAGCAGCTTAATATTTGGGGCTGACACTGAAGCTTTCTTT.